The clone carrying this T cell receptor beta chain was seen more than once but under ten times. Its matching antigen is unknown. Germline CDR1 is MNHNS and CDR2 is SASEGT. Trimming took off 7 bases at V and 11 bases at J, with 14 bases between the two ends. The CDR3 covers 11 residues. A second PCR, run for about 7 to 11 cycles, used a sample-barcoded 5' primer plus a J-beta primer mix. TCRdb ran MiXCR on the 5' RACE reads and lists one entry per CDR3 protein. The table shows about 630,000 distinct CDR3 sequences, with approximately 21% occurring only once. The sample belongs to a study of blood T cells in healthy people across ages. Study in general: When template switching was applied, about one barcoded beta molecule was captured per two T cells.

Isolation of PBMCs gave at least 7 million cells per sample. The study's findings and limits: The study lacked donor CMV status, which possibly confounded expanded clonotype changes.

This TCR was sampled from a man in his 70s in good health. The V and J genes are TRBV6-1 and TRBJ1-1; D unresolved. Material for sequencing was blood. CDR3 nucleotides: TGTGCCAGCACACCGGGGTGGGCCGCTTTCTTT. Protein product: CASTPGWAAFF.